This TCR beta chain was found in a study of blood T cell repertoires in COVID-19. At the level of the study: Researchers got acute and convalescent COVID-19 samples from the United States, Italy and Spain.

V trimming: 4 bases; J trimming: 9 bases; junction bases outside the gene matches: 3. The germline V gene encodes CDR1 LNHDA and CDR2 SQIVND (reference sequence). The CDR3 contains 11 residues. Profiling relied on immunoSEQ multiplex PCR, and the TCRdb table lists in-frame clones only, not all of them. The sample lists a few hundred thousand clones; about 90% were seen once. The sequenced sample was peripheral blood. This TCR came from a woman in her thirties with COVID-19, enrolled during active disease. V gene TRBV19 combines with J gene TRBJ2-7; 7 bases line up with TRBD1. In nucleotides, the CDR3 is TGTGCCAGTAGTACCAGGGACAGGCAGTACTTC. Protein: CASSTRDRQYF.